A single TCR beta chain is shown here with its context. Its specific antigen is unknown. Base qualities are not recorded, but no much larger clone differs from it by a single base. The sample comes from a study of cytomegalovirus exposure and HLA in healthy donors (dated by TCRdb to the late 2010s). General notes on the study: According to an earlier analysis of a few hundred of the donors, some 180 million T cells yielded roughly 110 million unique TCR beta sequences and approximately 280 Gb of sequence data. An early release covering roughly 600 HLA-typed donors comprised approximately 290 gigabases of sequencing data and about 90 million unique TCR sequences. The genetic ancestry cluster associated with self-reported Caucasian donors included about 84% of the roughly 410 genotyped donors. The study was designed to test whether signatures of past pathogen exposure could be identified by cataloging public T cell receptors. The study used immunosequencing to profile the T cell repertoires of several hundred subjects and linked those repertoires to cytomegalovirus serostatus. In addition to the first cohort of approximately 650 subjects, a separate validation cohort of 100 to 150 different subjects was used. To predict cytomegalovirus infection status, the study combined high-throughput TCR immunosequencing, statistical association of individual TCRs with disease status, and machine learning. A later analysis re-analyzed previously published TCR beta repertoires from 660 or so donors and added high-resolution HLA genotyping to study TCR occurrence patterns. The later analysis used no new phenotypic data to find candidate immune exposures, relying instead on TCR beta sequences and their occurrence across donors. An earlier analysis of 587 of the donors applied high-throughput TCR beta sequencing to assess whether each TCR beta V gene segment acted as functional or pseudogenic. Donor age, sex, ethnicity and CMV serostatus were compiled alongside the repertoire data. In a later genetic analysis, genome-wide SNP genotypes for 398 of the 666 donors were used, and that subset was treated as a discovery cohort. Every repertoire in the discovery cohort had been generated on one and the same sequencing platform. HLA typing covered class I and class II loci at four-digit resolution. Typing coverage varied by locus: roughly 620-640 donors for A, B, C, DRB1 and DQB1; roughly 510 for DQA1; about 600 for DPA1; roughly 450 for DPB1. About five DR-DQ haplotypes were handled as single units for association and clustering because linkage in the cohort was strong. Among some 400 genotyped donors of the cohort, an average of roughly 230,000 unique TCR beta nucleotide sequences was sequenced per donor, of which about 19% were non-productive. What the study reported, not specific to this receptor: Because HLA typing was unavailable for some donors at each locus, only the typed subset was used in association tests. CMV serostatus was the only immune exposure information available for the cohort. In a later analysis, most CMV-associated TCR beta chains were found to appear HLA-restricted, with HLA associations seemingly driven largely by CMV exposure. Because the 87-base-pair reads could not distinguish some IMGT-functional V segments, including TRBV6-2 and TRBV6-3, those segments were excluded. A total of 150 to 200 TCR beta chains were listed by the study as associated with cytomegalovirus. The presence/absence analyses assumed that sequencing depth was roughly uniform across donors, and that assumption may not be true. Because counts were too low, some 16 rarely observed V segments, including chromosome 9 orphons, were excluded from the earlier analysis of several hundred of the donors. In a later analysis, TCR association rates were found to vary across HLA loci, with the most associated TCRs seen for DRB1 alleles and the fewest for HLA-C alleles. The cohort was sequenced for TCR beta chains only, and without alpha or paired-chain data the features that could be detected were limited. At a false discovery rate of 0.05, a later analysis linked under 20,000 TCR beta sequences to specific HLA alleles. An earlier analysis of around 600 of the donors showed that most TCR beta V segments appeared in productive rearrangements either about 87% or about 30% of the time, which broadly matched IMGT annotations. A later analysis reported that several top co-occurrence clusters appeared linked to parvovirus B19, influenza, CMV and Epstein-Barr virus. A later genetic analysis reported fewer N-insertions in productive TCRs among donors in an Asian-associated ancestry cluster than the roughly 670-donor mean. Across donors, most TCR sequences were observed very rarely, whereas some public TCRs were present in many individuals. A later analysis found that HLA-associated TCR beta chains were more clonally expanded and had lower generation probabilities than equally common non-associated chains. According to the authors, the approach could potentially be generalized to other disease states and immunological phenotypes. A later genetic analysis associated a missense DCLRE1C variant with V-gene and J-gene trimming of TCR beta chains, and an independent cohort replicated the association. A few of the identified cytomegalovirus-associated TCR beta chains were confirmed in vitro to be specific for cytomegalovirus antigens. The classifier was reported to diagnose cytomegalovirus status with high specificity and sensitivity in both the original cohort and the validation cohort. Assigning TCR associations to individual alleles was difficult when HLA alleles, especially DR and DQ, strongly co-occurred. Correlated functional status among segregating V segments might reflect linkage disequilibrium, but an unknown experimental factor could not be ruled out. A further reported finding was that TCR beta sequences accurately predicted the HLA-A and HLA-B alleles for most subjects in the first cohort. A group of highly shared sequence variants was considered likely to be a technical artifact of the sequencing pipeline.

The library came from the immunoSEQ multiplex PCR assay. The multiplex PCR relied on a mix of 60 forward primers for TCR Vbeta segments and 13 reverse primers for TCR Jbeta segments. Amplification of the CDR3 region of rearranged TCR beta genes was performed with a multiplex PCR assay on genomic DNA. The Illumina HiSeq System was used to sequence the amplified TCR beta libraries as 87-base-pair reads. The paper's processing steps were these. A later analysis counted about 80 million unique TCR beta chains across the 650 to 700 repertoires, and around 9.9 million of these chains were shared by at least two donors. Raw reads were error-corrected and collapsed into unique sequences with a nearest-neighbor algorithm that merged closely related sequences to remove PCR and sequencing errors. CDR3 sequences were aligned to IMGT reference sequences to assign V, D and J gene segments. Each retained sequence needed at least a six-nucleotide match to both a V gene segment and a J gene segment. A rearrangement was called productive if the CDR3 had no stop codons and remained in frame with V and J, and every other rearrangement was called non-productive. CDR3 was defined by IMGT convention, running from the second conserved V-encoded cysteine to the conserved J-encoded phenylalanine. The earlier analysis of roughly 590 of the donors excluded any sequence lacking an unambiguous match to a single V gene segment. An earlier analysis of several hundred of the donors called V segments functional above 56.7% productive rearrangements and segregating when the between-donor standard deviation exceeded 5%. To diagnose cytomegalovirus status from the catalog of TCR beta chain sequences, a statistical classification framework was built. A later analysis assigned V and J genes by comparing TCR nucleotide sequences with IMGT/GENE-DB human TR gene sequences. The TCRdist pipeline was used in a later analysis to assign CDR3 sequences and most-parsimonious VDJ recombination scenarios. In a later analysis, each TCR beta chain was defined by its CDR3 amino acid sequence together with its V-gene family, and reads lacking a unique V-gene family were excluded. A later analysis removed 592 highly shared, low-generation-probability nucleotide sequences to deal with suspected cross-contamination and a sequencing artifact. A later analysis calculated a clonal expansion index for each public chain from normalized within-repertoire ranks of inferred template counts. A later analysis computed generation probabilities with a VDJ recombination model fitted to out-of-frame rearrangements, and checked the results against IGoR. In a later analysis, TCR-TCR, TCR-HLA and TCR-CMV co-occurrence was scored with hypergeometric tests, and a repertoire-size bias correction was applied to TCR pairs. To estimate false discovery rates, a later analysis permuted the HLA or CMV assignments 20 times. In a later analysis, co-occurring TCRs were grouped using DBSCAN, and TCRdist sequence similarity was added for clustering within HLA-allele-positive subsets. For co-occurrence clustering, repertoires with fewer than 30,000 or more than 120,000 public chains were excluded, along with five repertoires with anomalous nucleotide sharing. What TCRdb holds here is the immuneACCESS table cut down to in-frame rearrangements. Part of the clones is not present; checked against another copy, under half of the missing clones reflect an unresolved V gene, and the others are unexplained. V, J and clone size are those of that table, while D and trimming were read from the DNA. The table for this sample lists roughly 170,000 clones; 60% to 80% of them were counted only once. The top ten clones comprise around 13% of the sample.

In total, just over 650 healthy bone marrow donors made up the cohort. All cohort members were sampled while nominally healthy, although unrecorded immune exposures were likely present. The donor was CMV seropositive and was included in the group of some 290 seropositive cohort members. A peripheral blood sample was collected from each donor, and TCR beta sequencing was performed on peripheral blood mononuclear cells. Genomic DNA was extracted from the blood cell samples with the Qiagen DNeasy Blood Extraction Kit. From the cysteine through the phenylalanine, the CDR3 covers 18 amino acids. Only the CDR3 region is kept as DNA, spanning 54 bases read in frame from base 1. Cut back by 2 bases and 6 bases, the V and J ends lie 24 bases apart. From a lookup of the germline V gene, CDR1 and CDR2 are SGDLS and YYNGEE.

The chain was built from TRBV9 and TRBJ2-1, with TRBD2 perhaps the D gene, on 7 matching bases. The sample comprised PBMCs. The sequence was obtained from a woman in her forties or fifties in good health and CMV-seropositive. The CDR3 loop reads CASSVSGLMRGTFNEQFF. The bases read TGTGCCAGCAGCGTTTCGGGTTTGATGCGGGGGACATTCAATGAGCAGTTCTTC.